This is a list of T cell receptor beta chains from one sample in a study of blood T cells in healthy people across ages. TCRdb independently ran MiXCR on the 5' RACE reads; one entry per CDR3 protein. The sample records about 670,000 distinct CDR3 sequences, 45% to 60% being singletons. The sample comprised blood. The source of these receptors is an elderly woman in good health. The CDR3 runs from the conserved cysteine through the conserved F or W.

V gene,J gene,CDR3 protein
TRBV3-1,TRBJ2-1,CASSQESGHNEQFF
TRBV20-1,TRBJ2-1,CSAMGALGSYNEQFF
TRBV27,TRBJ1-4,CASRGTDMGEKLFF
TRBV7-3,TRBJ2-3,CASSKPTGGSTDTQYF
TRBV3-1,TRBJ2-7,CASSQASYEQYF
TRBV15,TRBJ2-7,CTTSTDRPYEQYF
TRBV2,TRBJ2-7,CASSKGSGNEQYF
TRBV7-9,TRBJ2-3,CASSTRSDTQYF
TRBV29-1,TRBJ1-1,CSVETGEGTEAFF
TRBV5-1,TRBJ2-1,CASSLGGLAPGAYNEQFF
TRBV5-1,TRBJ2-3,CASSLGTGGSTDTQYF
TRBV10-3,TRBJ1-6,CAISESNRESSPLHF
TRBV7-2,TRBJ2-1,CASSLIAGSSYNEQFF
TRBV12-3/TRBV12-4,TRBJ1-5,CASSRDRDNQPQHF
TRBV10-2,-,CAGSLVLVETQYF
TRBV29-1,TRBJ2-1,CSVEELRARTDEQFF
TRBV20-1,TRBJ2-1,CSAGGGLAVRNEQFF
TRBV27,TRBJ2-7,CATFRDGSFNEQYF
TRBV5-1,TRBJ2-3,CASSLQARGTDTQYF
TRBV6-6,TRBJ1-5,CASRGSSKQPQHF
TRBV7-9,TRBJ1-2,CASSFEGVTYGYTF
TRBV7-9,TRBJ1-2,CASSSLRDRAQEVYYGYTF
TRBV7-2,TRBJ2-1,CASSSLTGSYNEQFF
TRBV12-3/TRBV12-4,TRBJ1-5,CANSQTEVGQPQHF
TRBV13,-,CASSSRTSGGPYNEQYF
TRBV5-1,TRBJ2-3,CANSLDSTDTQYF
TRBV6-6,TRBJ2-5,CASSPVDRGQETQYF
TRBV2,TRBJ2-5,CASSEGAETQYF
TRBV20-1,TRBJ1-2,CSARERLGQGGGYTF
TRBV18,TRBJ1-5,CASSQPGQDNQPQHF
TRBV3-1,TRBJ1-6,CASSRGSSNSPLHF
TRBV27,TRBJ2-2,CASRRLGSAGELFF
TRBV6-2/TRBV6-3,TRBJ2-7,CASSYSPSGLSYEQYF
TRBV25-1,TRBJ2-3,CASKQGATDTQYF
TRBV3-1,TRBJ2-1,CASSQRGGLNEQFF
TRBV29-1,TRBJ2-3,CSVEAERTDTQYF
TRBV20-1,TRBJ2-1,CSAFRDSGWVSYNEQFF
TRBV20-1,TRBJ1-6,CSSTGNDSPLHF
TRBV27,TRBJ2-1,CASSLEYQLVSSGTYNEQFF
TRBV30,TRBJ2-7,CAWSVLSEQYF
TRBV4-2,TRBJ2-3,CASSQVGHRDTQYF
TRBV3-1,TRBJ2-1,CASSQTRGEQFF